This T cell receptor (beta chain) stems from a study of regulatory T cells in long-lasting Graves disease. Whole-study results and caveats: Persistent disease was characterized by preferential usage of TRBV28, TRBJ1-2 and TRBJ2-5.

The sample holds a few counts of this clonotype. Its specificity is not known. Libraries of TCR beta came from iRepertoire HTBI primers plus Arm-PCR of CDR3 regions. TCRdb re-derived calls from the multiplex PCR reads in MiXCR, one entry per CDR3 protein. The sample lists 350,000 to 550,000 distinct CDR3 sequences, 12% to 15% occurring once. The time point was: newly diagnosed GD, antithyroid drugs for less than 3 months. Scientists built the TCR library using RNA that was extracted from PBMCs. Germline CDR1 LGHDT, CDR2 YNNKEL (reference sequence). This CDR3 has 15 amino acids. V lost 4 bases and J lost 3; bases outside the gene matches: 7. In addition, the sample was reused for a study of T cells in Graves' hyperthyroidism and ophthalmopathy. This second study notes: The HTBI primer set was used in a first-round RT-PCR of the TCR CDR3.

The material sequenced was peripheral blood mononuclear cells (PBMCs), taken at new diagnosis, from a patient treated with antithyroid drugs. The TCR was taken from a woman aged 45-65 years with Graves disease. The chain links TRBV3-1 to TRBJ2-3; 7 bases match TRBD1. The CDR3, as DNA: TGTGCCAGCAGCCCAGGACAGGCTGGGACAGATACGCAGTATTTT. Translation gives CASSPGQAGTDTQYF.